These 15 T cell receptor beta chains were sequenced from one sample in a study of human CD8 memory T cell subsets. UMI-labeled 5' RACE produced the TCR beta libraries. From its re-call of the 5' RACE reads, TCRdb lists each CDR3 protein once, without DNA. The sample totals about 3,200 distinct CDR3 sequences. Sequenced sample: CD8+ T cells from PBMCs. Source of these receptors: a human donor in good health.

The gene calls are TRBV9 and TRBJ2-2; without DNA, the TCRdb call of TRBD2 cannot be checked. The CDR3 length is 18 residues. Germline values: CDR1 SGDLS, CDR2 YYNGEE. CDR3 sequence reads: CASSVEVAGASDTGELFF. Full variable domain (outside the CDR3, taken from reference TRBV9 and TRBJ2-2): DSGVTQTPKHLITATGQRVTLRCSPRSGDLSVYWYQQSLDQGLQFLIQYYNGEERAKGNILERFSAQQFPDLHSELNLSSLELGDSALYFCASSVEVAGASDTGELFFGEGSRLTVL.

The V and J genes are TRBV5-1 and TRBJ2-2; TCRdb calls TRBD2, which cannot be checked without DNA. This CDR3 spans 15 amino acids. Germline V gene data show CDR1 as SGHRS and CDR2 as YFSETQ. The CDR3 loop is CASNSGTSNTGELFF.

V usage is TRBV29-1 and J usage is TRBJ2-5; TCRdb picks TRBD2, but there is no DNA to check that call. The germline gives CDR1 SQVTM, CDR2 ANQGSEA. CDR3 length: 18 residues. CDR3 loop: CSVEDPEGWREGPETQYF.

This rearrangement joins TRBV28 to TRBJ2-2; the TCRdb D gene call, TRBD1, has no DNA to confirm it. This CDR3 contains 15 residues. Germline V CDR1 and CDR2: MDHEN, SYDVKM. The CDR3 spells CASRNGQVETGELFF.

The V gene is TRBV6-2 or TRBV6-3, the J gene TRBJ2-2. The length of the CDR3 is 12 residues. The germline gives CDR1 MNHEY, CDR2 SVGEGT. The CDR3 reads CASSYSIGELFF.

This clonotype counts as medium-sized (0.01 to 0.1%) by frequency. The chain has TRBV7-9 and TRBJ2-7. There are 13 residues in the CDR3. Germline V gene data show CDR1 as SEHNR and CDR2 as FQNEAQ (reference sequence). CDR3 protein: CASSSDLPPEPYF.

The chain employs TRBV28 and TRBJ2-2; the D call from TCRdb, TRBD1, cannot be confirmed without DNA. Germline CDR1 and CDR2: MDHEN and SYDVKM. There are 16 residues in the CDR3. The CDR3 reads CASSPPRDGDTGELFF.

V usage is TRBV2 and J usage is TRBJ2-7; absent DNA, TCRdb's TRBD1 call cannot be checked. This CDR3 contains 15 residues. Looked up from germline, CDR1 is SNHLY and CDR2 is FYNNEI. The CDR3 here is CASSENWGSPYEQYF.

This chain connects TRBV28 to TRBJ1-5; no DNA is available, so the TRBD1 call from TCRdb remains unchecked. The CDR3 runs to 12 residues. Germline lookup yields CDR1 MDHEN and CDR2 SYDVKM. The chain's CDR3 is CASTHPPQPQHF.

The chain couples TRBV4-3 to TRBJ2-2. Germline V lookup: CDR1 LGHNA, CDR2 YSLEER. CDR3 length: 14 residues. This CDR3 reads CASSPLPSTGELFF.

The CDR3 sequence is CASSFQGEQFF. The chain couples TRBV7-2 to TRBJ2-1; TCRdb's D call, TRBD1, is unchecked because there is no DNA. The CDR3 extends over 11 amino acids. Germline V gene sequence: CDR1 SGHTA, CDR2 FQGNSA.

The chain employs TRBV28 and TRBJ1-1. The CDR3 runs 12 residues. Germline V gene sequence: CDR1 MDHEN, CDR2 SYDVKM. The CDR3 protein is CASRSVNTEAFF. Complete variable domain (other parts from reference TRBV28 and TRBJ1-1): DVKVTQSSRYLVKRTGEKVFLECVQDMDHENMFWYRQDPGLGLRLIYFSYDVKMKEKGDIPEGYSVSREKKERFSLILESASTNQTSMYLCASRSVNTEAFFGQGTRLTVV.

The chain uses TRBV11-3 and TRBJ2-1. This CDR3 has 17 amino acids. Germline-derived CDR1 and CDR2 are SGHNT and YENEEA. The CDR3 sequence is CASSLSEAGASYNEQFF. Drawing the rest from reference TRBV11-3 and TRBJ2-1, the complete variable domain is EAGVVQSPRYKIIEKKQPVAFWCNPISGHNTLYWYLQNLGQGPELLIRYENEEAVDDSQLPKDRFSAERLKGVDSTLKIQPAELGDSAVYLCASSLSEAGASYNEQFFGPGTRLTVL.

The rearrangement joins TRBV7-7 to TRBJ2-1. Germline V gene data show CDR1 as SSHAT and CDR2 as FNYEAQ (reference sequence). This CDR3 region has 13 residues. The chain's CDR3 is CASSFGQLNEQFF.

This chain uses TRBV7-9 with TRBJ2-2. Germline V CDR1 and CDR2: SEHNR, FQNEAQ (reference sequence). This CDR3 has 14 residues. CDR3 sequence reads: CASSTTWDTGELFF.